The 25 T cell receptor beta chains listed next were all sequenced from one sample in a study of T cells expressing NK-cell markers. Each CDR3 protein gets one entry in TCRdb, which reprocessed the 5' RACE reads and gives no DNA. This sample contains 120,000 to 150,000 distinct CDR3 sequences. The sample taken for sequencing was blood T cells: a sorted CD56 or NKG2C T cell subset, CD4+ or CD8+ T cells, or bulk PBMC T cells (not recorded which). These receptors were collected from a man in his late teens or twenties in good health.

J is TRBJ1-1 and V is TRBV19. Germline lookup yields CDR1 LNHDA and CDR2 SQIVND (reference sequence). There are 11 residues in the CDR3. The CDR3 loop reads CASSIPREAFF.

This chain links TRBV7-8 with TRBJ2-7; the D gene TCRdb calls, TRBD1, cannot be checked with no DNA. This CDR3 has 15 amino acids. The germline V gene encodes CDR1 SGHVS and CDR2 FQNEAQ. The CDR3 loop reads CASSLLVPSGEEQYF.

The V and J genes are TRBV13 and TRBJ2-3; TCRdb reports TRBD2, a call that lacks DNA to check it against. The CDR3 covers 17 residues. The germline V gene encodes CDR1 PRHDT and CDR2 FYEKMQ (reference sequence). CDR3 loop: CASSSVRELAGMNTQYF.

J is TRBJ1-2 and V is TRBV28. Germline V gives CDR1 MDHEN, CDR2 SYDVKM. CDR3 size: 11 residues. CDR3 sequence: CASSLNYGYTF.

The chain is built from TRBV12-3 or TRBV12-4 and TRBJ1-5. This CDR3 region has 13 residues. The CDR3 sequence: CASSVGGSQPQHF.

V usage is TRBV2 and J usage is TRBJ2-5; TCRdb's D gene call, TRBD1, goes unchecked for lack of DNA. The germline V gene encodes CDR1 SNHLY and CDR2 FYNNEI. The CDR3 runs 15 residues. The CDR3 sequence is CASSENGGAGETQYF.

The rearrangement joins TRBV12-3 or TRBV12-4 to TRBJ2-3; no DNA is available, so the TRBD2 call from TCRdb remains unchecked. The CDR3 contains 13 residues. CDR3 sequence reads: CASGPLKTDTQYF.

The chain has TRBV7-2 and TRBJ2-3; TCRdb designates TRBD2, a call that cannot be tested without DNA. This CDR3 is 16 amino acids long. Germline assignment: CDR1 SGHTA and CDR2 FQGNSA. The CDR3 spells CASSFWREEDTDTQYF.

This sequence joins TRBV5-6 and TRBJ2-7; lacking DNA, the TRBD1 call made by TCRdb goes unchecked. Looked up from germline, CDR1 is SGHDT and CDR2 is YYEEEE. The CDR3 has 13 residues. The CDR3 loop is CASRGTGVGEQYF.

The chain has TRBV29-1 and TRBJ2-4. CDR1 and CDR2 from the germline V gene are SQVTM and ANQGSEA. The CDR3 extends over 14 amino acids. The chain's CDR3 is CSAFLISESNIQYF.

V and J are TRBV19 and TRBJ2-1; the TCRdb call, TRBD2, lacks DNA for checking. CDR3 length equals 16 residues. Germline CDR1 and CDR2: LNHDA and SQIVND (reference sequence). Here the CDR3 reads CASSPRTAGWDNEQFF.

The V and J genes are TRBV6-5 and TRBJ1-1; TCRdb designates TRBD1, a call that cannot be tested without DNA. This CDR3 comprises 16 residues. CDR1 is MNHEY, CDR2 SVGAGI, per germline. CDR3: CASSFSPGQVNTEAFF.

The rearrangement joins TRBV7-9 to TRBJ2-1; TCRdb reports TRBD1, a call that lacks DNA to check it against. The CDR3 is 12 amino acids. In germline, CDR1 is SEHNR, CDR2 FQNEAQ (reference sequence). CDR3 protein: CASGVGADEQFF.

J is TRBJ2-7 and V is TRBV4-3; checking the TCRdb D call of TRBD2 is not possible without DNA. This CDR3 region has 15 residues. In germline, CDR1 is LGHNA, CDR2 YSLEER. This CDR3 reads CASSPDGRADDEQYF.

V and J are TRBV28 and TRBJ1-5; absent DNA, TCRdb's TRBD1 call cannot be checked. This CDR3 region has 15 residues. Looked up from germline, CDR1 is MDHEN and CDR2 is SYDVKM. This chain's CDR3 is CASSLVVGTNQPQHF.

The gene calls are TRBV7-9 and TRBJ2-5. CDR1 is SEHNR, CDR2 FQNEAQ, per germline (reference sequence). This CDR3 has 14 residues. This CDR3 is CASSFVGRQETQYF. Looking up the rest from reference TRBV7-9 and TRBJ2-5 gives the full variable domain: DTGVSQNPRHKITKRGQNVTFRCDPISEHNRLYWYRQTLGQGPEFLTYFQNEAQLEKSRLLSDRFSAERPKGSFSTLEIQRTEQGDSAMYLCASSFVGRQETQYFGPGTRLLVL.

The rearrangement uses TRBV14 and TRBJ1-4; TCRdb's assignment of TRBD1 cannot be checked, as there is no DNA. CDR3 length: 13 amino acids. The germline gives CDR1 SGHDN, CDR2 FVKESK. The CDR3 protein is CASSQELGTKLFF.

This chain connects TRBV12-3 or TRBV12-4 to TRBJ2-1. This CDR3 is 15 amino acids long. CDR3 amino acids: CASRQTDRSDNEQFF.

This chain uses TRBV28 with TRBJ2-5. The CDR3 totals 12 residues. Germline CDR1 MDHEN, CDR2 SYDVKM. The CDR3 sequence is CASRDPKETQYF.

The V gene is TRBV27, the J gene TRBJ2-3; TCRdb's assignment of TRBD1 cannot be checked, as there is no DNA. Germline CDR1 is MNHEY and CDR2 is SMNVEV (reference sequence). CDR3 length: 16 residues. This CDR3 reads CASSPPHLVSTDTQYF.

This chain uses TRBV11-2 with TRBJ2-1; TCRdb gives TRBD2 as the D gene, but with no DNA this cannot be confirmed. The CDR3 is 15 amino acids. CDR1 SGHAT and CDR2 FQNNGV come from the germline V gene. The CDR3 loop is CASSLGLDYYNEQFF.

The rearrangement joins TRBV19 to TRBJ2-2; TCRdb gives TRBD2 as the D gene, but with no DNA this cannot be confirmed. This CDR3 spans 19 amino acids. Germline CDR1 is LNHDA and CDR2 is SQIVND (reference sequence). CDR3 protein: CASSTTPGLAGVSAGELFF.

The chain's CDR3 is CASSPGAGDWETQYF. The V gene is TRBV12-3 or TRBV12-4, the J gene TRBJ2-5; with no DNA, the TCRdb D assignment of TRBD1 cannot be verified. This CDR3 contains 15 residues.

The chain recombines TRBV3-1 with TRBJ1-1; TCRdb's D call, TRBD1, is unchecked because there is no DNA. CDR1 and CDR2 from the germline V gene are LGHDT and YNNKEL (reference sequence). The CDR3 is made up of 19 amino acids. The CDR3 is CASSQEYPGTESMNTEAFF.

This rearrangement joins TRBV6-4 to TRBJ1-5; TCRdb proposes TRBD1, but this gene call is untestable without DNA. CDR1 and CDR2 (germline): MRHNA, SNTAGT. The CDR3 sequence is 16 residues long. CDR3 sequence reads: CASSDSSTRGPSPQHF.